The T cell receptor beta chain under discussion was sequenced for a study of blood T cell repertoires in COVID-19. Whole-study context: Acute and convalescent COVID-19 samples came from the United States, Italy and Spain. Nucleic acid was either cDNA or gDNA, and it came from T cells, B-cell-depleted T cells, or PBMCs.

Some clones are missing from TCRdb's copy, which holds only in-frame ones; the method was immunoSEQ multiplex PCR. The sample lists around 230,000 clones; approximately 80% were seen once. The length of the CDR3 is 14 residues. J was trimmed by 1 base and V by 7 bases; bases with no gene match: 5. CDR1 and CDR2 (germline): MDHEN, SYDVKM. The source material was peripheral blood. This sequence was found in a man aged 40-49 years who had recovered from COVID-19. The V call is TRBV28, the J call TRBJ2-7, with TRBD2 matching over 9 bases. The CDR3 DNA reads TGTGCCAGCACTGGGACTAGCTTTTCCTACGAGCAGTACTTC. Amino acids: CASTGTSFSYEQYF.